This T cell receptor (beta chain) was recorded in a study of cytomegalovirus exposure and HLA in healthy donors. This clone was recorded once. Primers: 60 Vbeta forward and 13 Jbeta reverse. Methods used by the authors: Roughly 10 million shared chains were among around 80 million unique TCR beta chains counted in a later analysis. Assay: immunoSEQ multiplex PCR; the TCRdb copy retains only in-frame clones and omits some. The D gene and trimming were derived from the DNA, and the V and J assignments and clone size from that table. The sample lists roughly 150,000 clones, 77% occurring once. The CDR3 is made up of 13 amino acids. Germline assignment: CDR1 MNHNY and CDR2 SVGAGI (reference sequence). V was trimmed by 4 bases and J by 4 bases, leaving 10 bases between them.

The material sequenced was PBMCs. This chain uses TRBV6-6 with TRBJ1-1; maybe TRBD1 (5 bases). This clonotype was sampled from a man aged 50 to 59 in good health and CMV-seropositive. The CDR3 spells CASSWTRGTEAFF. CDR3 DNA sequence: TGTGCCAGCAGTTGGACAAGGGGCACTGAAGCTTTCTTT.